This TCR beta chain was sequenced during a study of blood T cells in healthy people across ages. Study-wide points: Nothing was known about donor CMV status, and this possibly confounded expanded clonotype changes. Roughly linear age-related decline in beta diversity appeared, significant by age about 40.

Germline V CDR1 and CDR2: MGHDK, SYGVNS. The CDR3 runs 11 residues. Details on this clonotype: Its antigen is as yet unknown. One end of the junction fails to match germline, which may point to a read error.

A J-beta primer mix and a sample-barcoded 5' primer were used in a second PCR of roughly 7 to 12 cycles. TCRdb itself ran the 5' RACE reads through MiXCR, one entry per CDR3 protein. The sample shows 750,000 to 850,000 distinct CDR3 sequences, roughly 25% of them seen only once. Separately, the same data were catalogued under a study of T cells of mothers and their children. According to that study: The sample comes from nine or ten healthy Caucasian donors: mothers and children. The authors used all extracted RNA for cDNA synthesis, at approximately 1.4 ug per 15 ul.

This rearrangement joins TRBV25-1 to TRBJ1-1; D gene uncertain. What was sequenced was blood. The clonotype was recovered from a boy aged 10-17 years in good health. In DNA, the CDR3 is TGTGCCAGCAGTCACCTCTTTGAAGCTTCCTTT. This sequence encodes CASSHLFEASF.